The source of this T cell receptor (beta chain) is a study of CD8 T cells in Susac syndrome. Notes on the study in general: As the study acknowledged, the number of individuals who were part of its TCR sequencing and HLA analysis was relatively small.

About this clonotype: The antigen is unknown.

Blood CD8+ and CD4+ T cells underwent high-throughput TCR beta sequencing. FACS enriched CD8+ TEMRA cells, while bulk CD8+ and CD4+ were negatively isolated. RNA totalling roughly 0.5 to 1 ug underwent reverse transcription with random hexamers. Multiplex PCR with immunoSEQ amplified the TCR beta CDR3 across 54 Vbeta and 13 Jbeta. TCRdb reanalysed the immunoSEQ multiplex PCR reads using MiXCR and keeps one entry per CDR3 protein. This sample yields roughly 190,000 distinct CDR3 sequences, of which over 85% are seen a single time; 0.09% to 0.12% belongs to the top ten. Trimming stripped 8 bases from V and 8 bases from J, with 16 bases between. The germline gives CDR1 SGDLS, CDR2 YYNGEE. This CDR3 is built from 12 residues.

The material sequenced was CD4+ T cells from PBMCs. The gene calls are TRBV9 and TRBJ1-2; possibly TRBD1 for D (6 bases). This sequence was found in a human donor in good health. CDR3 DNA sequence: TGTGCCAGTTGGGGACACTACTTAGGCTACACCTTC. Translated, it gives CASWGHYLGYTF.